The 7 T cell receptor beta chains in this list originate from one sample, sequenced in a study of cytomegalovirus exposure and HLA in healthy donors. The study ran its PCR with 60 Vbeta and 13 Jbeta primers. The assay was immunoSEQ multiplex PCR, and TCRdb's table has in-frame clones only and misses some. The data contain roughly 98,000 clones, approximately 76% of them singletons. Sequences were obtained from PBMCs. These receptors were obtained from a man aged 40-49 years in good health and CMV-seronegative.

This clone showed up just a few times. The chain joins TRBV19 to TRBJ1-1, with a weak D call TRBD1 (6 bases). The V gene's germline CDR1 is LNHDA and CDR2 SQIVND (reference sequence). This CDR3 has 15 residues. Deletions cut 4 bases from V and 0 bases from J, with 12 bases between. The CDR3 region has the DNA TGTGCCAGTAGTACTACAGGGATAGTGAACACTGAAGCTTTCTTT. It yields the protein CASSTTGIVNTEAFF.

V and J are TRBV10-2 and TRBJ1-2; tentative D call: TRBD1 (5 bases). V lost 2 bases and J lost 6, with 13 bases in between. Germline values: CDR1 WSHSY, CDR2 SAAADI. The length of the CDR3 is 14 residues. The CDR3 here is CASSEGVGVDGYTF. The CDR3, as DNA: TGCGCCAGCAGTGAGGGAGTAGGGGTGGATGGCTACACCTTC.

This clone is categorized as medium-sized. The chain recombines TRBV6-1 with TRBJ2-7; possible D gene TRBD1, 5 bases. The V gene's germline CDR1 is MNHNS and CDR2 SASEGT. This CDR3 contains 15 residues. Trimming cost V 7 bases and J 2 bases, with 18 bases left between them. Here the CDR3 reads CASTATATNTYEQYF. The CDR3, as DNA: TGTGCCAGCACCGCGACAGCAACCAACACCTACGAGCAGTACTTC.

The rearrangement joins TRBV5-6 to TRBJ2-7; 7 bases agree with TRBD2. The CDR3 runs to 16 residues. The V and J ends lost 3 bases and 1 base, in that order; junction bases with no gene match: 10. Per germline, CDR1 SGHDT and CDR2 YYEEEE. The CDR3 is CASSWIPSGRSYEQYF. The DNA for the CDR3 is TGTGCCAGCAGCTGGATACCTAGCGGCCGTTCCTACGAGCAGTACTTC.

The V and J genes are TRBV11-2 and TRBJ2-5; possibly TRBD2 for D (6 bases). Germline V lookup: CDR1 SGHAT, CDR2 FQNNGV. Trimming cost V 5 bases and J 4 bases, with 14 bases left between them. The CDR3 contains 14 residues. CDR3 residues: CASSPGGAGETQYF. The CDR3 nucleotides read TGTGCCAGCAGCCCTGGAGGGGCGGGAGAGACCCAGTACTTC.

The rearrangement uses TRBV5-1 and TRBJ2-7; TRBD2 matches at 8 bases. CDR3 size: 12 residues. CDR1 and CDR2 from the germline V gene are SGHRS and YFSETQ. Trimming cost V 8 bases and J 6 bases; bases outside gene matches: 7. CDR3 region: CASRAGVFEQYF. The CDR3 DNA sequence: TGCGCCAGTCGAGCGGGAGTTTTCGAGCAGTACTTC.

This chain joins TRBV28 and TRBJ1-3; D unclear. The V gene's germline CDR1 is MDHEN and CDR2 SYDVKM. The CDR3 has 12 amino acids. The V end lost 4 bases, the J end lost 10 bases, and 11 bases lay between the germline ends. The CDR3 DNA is TGTGCCAGCAGTTCCTCCCGGTGGACCATATATTTT. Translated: CASSSSRWTIYF.